The 20 T cell receptor beta chains below all came from one sample that was sequenced in a study of CD8+CD57+ T cells in acquired aplastic anemia. Profiles of TCR beta VDJ and CDR3 were generated from a genomic DNA template. Each CDR3 protein gets one entry after TCRdb re-called the reads with MiXCR. The sample has just over 400,000 distinct CDR3 sequences; 55% to 75% are singletons. The sequenced sample was sorted CD4+, CD8+, or CD8+CD57+ T cells (not recorded which) from PBMCs. These receptors came from a human donor in good health, serving as a control.

This sequence joins TRBV11-2 and TRBJ2-3; the match to TRBD2 covers 12 bases. The CDR3 spans 15 residues. The germline V gene encodes CDR1 SGHAT and CDR2 FQNNGV. V shed 5 bases and J 5 bases; nucleotides not matched to a gene: 5. The CDR3 protein is CASSTRTSGVDTQYF. CDR3 nucleotides: TGTGCCAGCAGCACTAGGACTAGCGGGGTAGATACGCAGTATTTT.

A remark on this clonotype: One end of the junction does not line up with germline, which may come from a read error. This rearrangement joins TRBV5-8 to TRBJ1-1; D gene unclear. Germline CDR1 and CDR2: SGHTS and YDEGEE. The CDR3 runs 13 residues. CDR3 in amino acids: CASSVPGRTEAFF. Written as DNA, the CDR3 is TGCGCCAGCAGCGTGCCTGGACGTACTGAAGCTTTCTTT.

The chain carries TRBV5-1 and TRBJ2-1, with 15 nucleotides matching TRBD2. This CDR3 comprises 16 residues. After removal of 2 bases from V and 7 bases from J, the junction contained 4 bases not matched to a gene. CDR1 is SGHRS and CDR2 is YFSETQ in the germline V gene. CDR3 nucleotides: TGCGCCAGCAGCTTCGGGACTAGCGGGGGGTATAATGAGCAGTTCTTC. It is translated as CASSFGTSGGYNEQFF.

The chain links TRBV7-9 to TRBJ2-2; D is tentatively TRBD1 or TRBD2 (6 bases each). CDR1 and CDR2 from the germline V gene are SEHNR and FQNEAQ (reference sequence). The CDR3 extends over 15 amino acids. Trimming removed 1 base from V and 6 bases from J, with 12 bases in between. The CDR3 here is CASSLGPGAAGELFF. CDR3 nucleotides: TGTGCCAGCAGCTTAGGTCCGGGGGCAGCCGGGGAGCTGTTTTTT.

Many counts were recorded for this clonotype. The chain uses TRBV12-3 or TRBV12-4 and TRBJ2-1; unclear D gene. The CDR3 runs to 12 residues. Between the trimmed V and J ends, which lost 6 bases and 8 bases, there was a span of 11 bases. This chain's CDR3 is CASRPLGDEQFF. CDR3 in DNA: TGTGCCAGCAGACCACTGGGCGATGAGCAGTTCTTC.

As for this clonotype: At one of its ends the junction is not consistent with the germline gene, which may arise from a read error. V and J are TRBV5-5 and TRBJ2-5; no clear D. Germline CDR1 and CDR2: SGHKS and YYEKEE (reference sequence). This CDR3 contains 14 residues. CDR3 bases: TGCGCCAGCAGCATGGCACCGATGAGGGAGACCCAGTACTTC. Protein product: CASSMAPMRETQYF.

V gene TRBV2 combines with J gene TRBJ2-5; maybe TRBD2 (5 bases). Germline loops: CDR1 SNHLY, CDR2 FYNNEI. The CDR3 is made up of 14 amino acids. V was trimmed by 4 bases and J by 4 bases, leaving 13 bases between them. CDR3 protein: CASSGADRGETQYF. As DNA, the CDR3 is TGTGCCAGCAGTGGAGCGGATCGGGGAGAGACCCAGTACTTC.

V and J are TRBV12-3 or TRBV12-4 and TRBJ2-5; 7 nucleotides agree with TRBD1. The CDR3 totals 12 residues. With V trimmed by 8 bases and J by 7 bases, 7 bases remained unmatched. In DNA form, the CDR3 reads TGTGCCAGCGGGGTAGGGGGCGTGACCCAGTACTTC. It is translated as CASGVGGVTQYF.

This chain uses TRBV10-2 with TRBJ2-3; TRBD2 agrees at 12 bases. Germline V gene lookup returns CDR1 WSHSY and CDR2 SAAADI. The CDR3 is 15 residues long. J gave up 6 bases and V 8 bases, and 9 bases lay outside the gene matches. The CDR3 DNA is TGCGCCAGCTCCCGGACTAGCGGGGCCGGGGATACGCAGTATTTT. This encodes CASSRTSGAGDTQYF.

CDR3 region: CASRNPGVPNQPQHF. DNA of the CDR3: TGTGCCAGTAGAAACCCAGGGGTCCCCAATCAGCCCCAGCATTTT. The rearrangement joins TRBV19 to TRBJ1-5; D may be TRBD1 (6 bases). CDR1 and CDR2 from the germline V gene are LNHDA and SQIVND (reference sequence). The CDR3 covers 15 residues. Trimming removed 6 bases at V and 3 bases at J, with 15 bases between.

This chain connects TRBV5-8 to TRBJ2-1; tentative D call: TRBD1 (5 bases). CDR3 length: 15 amino acids. Trimming took off 10 bases at V and 9 bases at J, with 26 bases between the two ends. CDR1 SGHTS and CDR2 YDEGEE come from the germline V gene. CDR3 region: CAWSLRQGKGSEQFF. DNA of the CDR3: TGTGCCTGGAGCCTCCGCCAGGGTAAGGGCAGTGAGCAGTTCTTC.

This chain joins TRBV5-4 and TRBJ2-7, with D possibly being TRBD2 (5 bases). Germline V lookup: CDR1 SGHNT, CDR2 YYREEE (reference sequence). V was cut by 1 base and J by 7 bases, with 18 bases left in between. The CDR3 extends over 15 amino acids. For the CDR3, the DNA is TGTGCCAGCAGCTTGAGAGGGTGGAAACTTGAAGAGCAGTACTTC. This gives the protein CASSLRGWKLEEQYF.

As concerns this clonotype: A read error is likely, as this CDR3 ends without the conserved phenylalanine or tryptophan. Because the CDR3's place on the DNA is in doubt, the DNA is left out and the CDR3 is given as listed by TCRdb. J is TRBJ2-5 and V is TRBV20-1; the D call of TRBD1 is as the table states it, not checked on the DNA. CDR1 DFQATT and CDR2 SNEGSKA come from the germline V gene (reference sequence). The CDR3 is 9 residues long, counting both termini. The CDR3 loop reads CSARDGQGE.

DNA for the CDR3: TGTGCCAGCATACCGAAGACTAGCGGGGGAGAGACCCAGTACTTC. Translation gives CASIPKTSGGETQYF. The chain uses TRBV3-1 and TRBJ2-5; the match to TRBD2 covers 12 bases. With 7 bases clipped from V and 4 bases from J, the junction kept 7 bases outside the gene matches. Germline V lookup: CDR1 LGHDT, CDR2 YNNKEL (reference sequence). This CDR3 has 15 amino acids.

Only a few counts were recorded for this clonotype. CDR3 residues: CASSGTSGGGWTGELFF. As DNA, the CDR3 is TGTGCCAGCAGTGGGACTAGCGGGGGGGGATGGACCGGGGAGCTGTTTTTT. The rearrangement links TRBV12-3 or TRBV12-4 to TRBJ2-2, with 16 bases that match TRBD2. The CDR3 consists of 17 residues. The V and J ends lost 5 bases and 5 bases, in that order; junction bases with no gene match: 5.

The chain combines TRBV9 with TRBJ1-2; 7 nucleotides agree with TRBD1. The CDR3 spans 16 residues. CDR1 is SGDLS and CDR2 is YYNGEE in the germline V gene. V gave up 4 bases and J gave up 9 bases; unmatched junction bases: 18. CDR3 in amino acids: CASSLRQGKDSHCYTF. The DNA of the CDR3 is TGTGCCAGCAGCTTGCGACAGGGAAAAGACTCCCATTGCTACACCTTC.

This CDR3 reads CSARDMDTQYF. The CDR3 nucleotides read TGCAGTGCTAGAGACATGGATACGCAGTATTTT. V and J are TRBV20-1 and TRBJ2-3; no clear D. CDR3 size: 11 residues. Trimming shortened V by 0 bases and J by 6 bases, and 4 bases separated the two germline ends. Germline CDR1 is DFQATT and CDR2 is SNEGSKA (reference sequence).

This clonotype showed up just once. V is TRBV20-1 and J is TRBJ2-7; D is ambiguous. Germline V lookup: CDR1 DFQATT, CDR2 SNEGSKA (reference sequence). The CDR3 has 13 residues. Trimming removed 3 bases from V and 8 bases from J, with 17 bases in between. CDR3 in amino acids: CSASGTARIKQYF. CDR3 nucleotides: TGCAGTGCTAGCGGCACGGCCAGGATCAAGCAGTACTTC.

J is TRBJ1-1 and V is TRBV7-9; a possible D gene is TRBD1 (5 bases). Germline CDR1 is SEHNR and CDR2 is FQNEAQ (reference sequence). The CDR3 is made up of 14 amino acids. Between the trimmed V and J ends, which lost 7 bases and 0 bases, there was a span of 12 bases. In nucleotides, the CDR3 is TGTGCCAGCATCCGGGACGAAATGAACACTGAAGCTTTCTTT. It yields the protein CASIRDEMNTEAFF. Full variable domain (remainder filled in from reference TRBV7-9 and TRBJ1-1): DTGVSQNPRHKITKRGQNVTFRCDPISEHNRLYWYRQTLGQGPEFLTYFQNEAQLEKSRLLSDRFSAERPKGSFSTLEIQRTEQGDSAMYLCASIRDEMNTEAFFGQGTRLTVV.

The genes are TRBV29-1 and TRBJ2-2; TRBD1 agrees at 8 bases. Germline V gives CDR1 SQVTM, CDR2 ANQGSEA. The junction had 2 bases not matched to a gene; V was cut back by 3 bases and J by 5 bases. The CDR3 is made up of 13 amino acids. DNA for the CDR3: TGCAGCGTTGACAGGGGGCATACCGGGGAGCTGTTTTTT. Translated, it gives CSVDRGHTGELFF.